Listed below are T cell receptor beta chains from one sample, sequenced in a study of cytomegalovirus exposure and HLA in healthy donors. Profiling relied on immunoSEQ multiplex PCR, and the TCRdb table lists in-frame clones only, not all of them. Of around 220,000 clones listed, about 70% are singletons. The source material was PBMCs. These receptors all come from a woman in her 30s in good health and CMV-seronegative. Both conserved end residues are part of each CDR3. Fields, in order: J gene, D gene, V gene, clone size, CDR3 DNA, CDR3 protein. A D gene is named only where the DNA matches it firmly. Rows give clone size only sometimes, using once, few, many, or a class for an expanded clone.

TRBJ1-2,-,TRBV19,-,TGTGCCAGTAGTTCGGGGTACTATGGCTACACCTTC,CASSSGYYGYTF
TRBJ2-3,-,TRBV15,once,TGTGCCACCAGCAGAGATCTCCCAGATACGCAGTATTTT,CATSRDLPDTQYF
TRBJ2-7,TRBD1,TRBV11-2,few,TGTGCCAGCAGCTTAAAGTTAGGACAGGGGGCCCACGAGCAGTACTTC,CASSLKLGQGAHEQYF
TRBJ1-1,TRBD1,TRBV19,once,TGTGCCAGTAGTATTAACAGGGGGTACACTGAAGCTTTCTTT,CASSINRGYTEAFF
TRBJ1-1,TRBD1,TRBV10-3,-,TGTGCCATCAAAGGAGACAGGGCGAACACTGAAGCTTTCTTT,CAIKGDRANTEAFF
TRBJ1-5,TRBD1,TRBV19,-,TGTGCCAGTAGTCCCCGGACAGGGAGCCCCAATCAGCCCCAGCATTTT,CASSPRTGSPNQPQHF
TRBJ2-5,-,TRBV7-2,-,TGTGCCAGCAGCGCCGAATACGGAGAGACCCAGTACTTC,CASSAEYGETQYF
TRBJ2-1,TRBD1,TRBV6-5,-,TGTGCCAGCAACCCGGGACAGGGATTGGTTAATGAGCAGTTCTTC,CASNPGQGLVNEQFF
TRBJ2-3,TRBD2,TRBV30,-,TGTGCCTGGAGCCGACTAGCGGGGTCTTCTAGCACAGATACGCAGTATTTT,CAWSRLAGSSSTDTQYF
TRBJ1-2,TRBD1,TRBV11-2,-,TGTGCCAGCAGCTTCCACGGGACAGGGGACGGCTACACCTTC,CASSFHGTGDGYTF
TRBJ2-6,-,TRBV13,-,TGTGCCAGCAGCTTATGGACGGGATCTGGGGCCAACGTCCTGACTTTC,CASSLWTGSGANVLTF
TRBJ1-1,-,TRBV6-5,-,TGTGCCAGCAGTGCGGCAGGGGAATACACTGAAGCTTTCTTT,CASSAAGEYTEAFF
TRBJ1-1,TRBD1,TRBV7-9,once,TGTGCCAGCAGCTTAGAACAGGGGCGAGACACTGAAGCTTTCTTT,CASSLEQGRDTEAFF
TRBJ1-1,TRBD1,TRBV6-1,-,TGTGCCAGCAGCCCCGGGACAGGTAGGGCTGAAGCTTTCTTT,CASSPGTGRAEAFF
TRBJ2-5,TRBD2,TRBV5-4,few,TGTGCCAGCAGCTTGGAAGGCTTAGCGGGGGAGACCCAGTACTTC,CASSLEGLAGETQYF
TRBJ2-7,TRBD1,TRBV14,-,TGTGCCAGCAGCCAGGACTTACAGGGGGCAGATTACGAGCAGTACTTC,CASSQDLQGADYEQYF
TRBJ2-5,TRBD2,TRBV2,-,TGTGCCAGCAGCCGGGGGGGCCGGGGGGAGACCCAGTACTTC,CASSRGGRGETQYF
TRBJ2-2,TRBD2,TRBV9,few,TGTGCCAGCAGTAAGACCTCCGGGACTAGGCTGACCGGGGAGCTGTTTTTT,CASSKTSGTRLTGELFF
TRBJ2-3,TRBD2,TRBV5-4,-,TGTGCCAGCAGCTTGAGTCTAGCGGGAGTACGAGATACGCAGTATTTT,CASSLSLAGVRDTQYF
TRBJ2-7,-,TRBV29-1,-,TGCAGCGTTATAGCCCCTGGATCCTACGAGCAGTACTTC,CSVIAPGSYEQYF
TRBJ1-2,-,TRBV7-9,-,TGTGCCAGCGGTAATCTGGACGGGGCTAACTATGGCTACACCTTC,CASGNLDGANYGYTF
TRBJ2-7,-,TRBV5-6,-,TGTGCCAGCAGCTTCCCACAGGGTCCCTACGAGCAGTACTTC,CASSFPQGPYEQYF
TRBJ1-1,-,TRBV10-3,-,TGTGCCATCAGTTACGGGGGGAACACTGAAGCTTTCTTT,CAISYGGNTEAFF
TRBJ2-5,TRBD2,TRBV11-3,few,TGTGCCAGCAGCCAGGGACTAGCGGGGGAAGAGACCCAGTACTTC,CASSQGLAGEETQYF
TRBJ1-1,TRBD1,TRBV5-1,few,TGTGCCAGCAGCTTTCGGACAGGGGGAGGTACTGAAGCTTTCTTT,CASSFRTGGGTEAFF
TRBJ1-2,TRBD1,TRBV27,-,TGTGCCAGCAGTTTGGGGACAGGGTGGAATCTTAATGGCTACACCTTC,CASSLGTGWNLNGYTF
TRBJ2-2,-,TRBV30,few,TGTGCCTGGAGGGCGGGACTCATCACCGGGGAGCTGTTTTTT,CAWRAGLITGELFF
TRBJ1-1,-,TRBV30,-,TGTGCCTGGAGTGTAGGCCCAGGGAGGGCTGAAGCTTTCTTT,CAWSVGPGRAEAFF
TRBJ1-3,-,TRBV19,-,TGTGCCAGTAGTGATCCCAGGGCGCCAATGACGGACACCATATATTTT,CASSDPRAPMTDTIYF
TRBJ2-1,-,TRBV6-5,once,TGTGCCAGCAGTCTAGGTGGGACTCCTTACAATGAGCAGTTCTTC,CASSLGGTPYNEQFF
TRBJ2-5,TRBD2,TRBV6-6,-,TGTGCCAGCAGTTATATAGCGGGAGATCGGGCCCAGTACTTC,CASSYIAGDRAQYF
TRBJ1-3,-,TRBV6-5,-,TGTGCCAGCGAGAGCTCTGGAAACACCATATATTTT,CASESSGNTIYF
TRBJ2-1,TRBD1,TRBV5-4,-,TGTGCCAGCAGCTTCCCGAAAGGGGGCGCAAATCGTAATGAGCAGTTCTTC,CASSFPKGGANRNEQFF
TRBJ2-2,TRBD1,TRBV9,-,TGTGCCAGCAGCGCCACCGGGACAGGGACCGGGGAGCTGTTTTTT,CASSATGTGTGELFF
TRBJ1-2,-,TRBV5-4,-,TGTGCCAGCAGTACCTCGGCGACTTCTAACTATGGCTACACCTTC,CASSTSATSNYGYTF
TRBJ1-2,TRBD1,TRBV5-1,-,TGCGCCAGCAGCTTAACCGGGACAGGGGCTCCCTTCTCCTATGGCTACACCTTC,CASSLTGTGAPFSYGYTF
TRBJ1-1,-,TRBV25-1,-,TGTGCCAGCAGATCGGAGTTTCCCCACACTGAAGCTTTCTTT,CASRSEFPHTEAFF
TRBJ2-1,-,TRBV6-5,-,TGTGCCAGCAGTTACTCGAATCAGGGGAGGGATGAGCAGTTCTTC,CASSYSNQGRDEQFF
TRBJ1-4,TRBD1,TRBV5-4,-,TGTGCCAGCAGTCCCGGCCAGGGGGCTGCAACTAATGAAAAACTGTTTTTT,CASSPGQGAATNEKLFF
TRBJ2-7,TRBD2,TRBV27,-,TGTGCCAGCAGTTTATCGGGCGGGGGTATATGGTACGAGCAGTACTTC,CASSLSGGGIWYEQYF
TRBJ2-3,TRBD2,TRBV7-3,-,TGTGCCAGCAGCTCCGTCGGGGAGGGAGCGCAGTATTTT,CASSSVGEGAQYF
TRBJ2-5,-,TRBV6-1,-,TGTGCCAGCAGTGAATCAGTGACAGTTAAAGAGACCCAGTACTTC,CASSESVTVKETQYF
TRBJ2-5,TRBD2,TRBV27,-,TGTGCCAGCAGTTTATCCCCTAGCGGGAGGGGGAGAGAGACCCAGTACTTC,CASSLSPSGRGRETQYF
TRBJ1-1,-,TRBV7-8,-,TGTGCCAGCAGCTCGCGGGAAAACACTGAAGCTTTCTTT,CASSSRENTEAFF
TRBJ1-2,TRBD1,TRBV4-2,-,TGTGCCAGCAGCTTGCGGAGCACAGGGGGCTCGTTTCGCTACACCTTC,CASSLRSTGGSFRYTF
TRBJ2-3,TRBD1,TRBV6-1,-,TGTGCCAGCTTGACAGGGGGCACAGATACGCAGTATTTT,CASLTGGTDTQYF
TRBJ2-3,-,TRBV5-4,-,TGTGCCAGCAGCTCGCCGCAGAGCGGAGATACGCAGTATTTT,CASSSPQSGDTQYF
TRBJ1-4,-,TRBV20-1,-,TGCAGTGCTAGAGTTCCGGGAAAACTGTTTTTT,CSARVPGKLFF
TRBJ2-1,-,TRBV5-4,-,TGTGCCAGCAGCTTGGACAGTTACAATGAGCAGTTCTTC,CASSLDSYNEQFF
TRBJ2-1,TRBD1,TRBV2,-,TGTGCGATCCCCCGGGACAGGGGGCCTAATGAGCAGTTCTTC,CAIPRDRGPNEQFF